This TCR beta chain was captured by sequencing in a study of T cells in tumors after PD-1 blockade. The protocol was immunoSEQ multiplex PCR, while the TCRdb copy is restricted to in-frame clones and leaves out a portion. Among approximately 6,300 clones listed, 65% to 70% were seen once. This CDR3 has 15 residues. The germline CDR1 and CDR2 sequences are KGHSH and LQKENI. V lost 3 bases to trimming and J lost 0 bases, with 11 bases between them. Here the sequenced sample was tumor tissue, taken before anti-PD-1 treatment. The chain combines TRBV18 with TRBJ2-5, with D perhaps matching TRBD2 (6 bases). The source is a human donor with basal cell carcinoma. Here the CDR3 DNA reads TGTGCCAGCTCACCGGGCCGGGGGTACCAAGAGACCCAGTACTTC. This codes for CASSPGRGYQETQYF.